This TCR beta chain was observed in a study of blood T cell repertoires in COVID-19. On the study more broadly: Acute-phase and convalescent COVID-19 samples originated in the United States, Italy and Spain. T cells, B-cell-depleted T cells, or PBMCs provided the cDNA or gDNA that served as material.

As originally analysed: Researchers report that nucleated cell counts were estimated from reference gene primer amplification. Produced via immunoSEQ multiplex PCR; TCRdb's table is partial and in-frame only. V and J calls and clone size are copied from that table; D and trimming were computed from the DNA. Among over 100,000 clones, 75% to 90% were seen once, and the ten largest hold approximately 7.9%. Germline V gene lookup returns CDR1 WNHNN and CDR2 SYGVQD (reference sequence). Trimming cost V 9 bases and J 5 bases, with 20 bases left between them. The CDR3 runs to 15 residues. This sequence joins TRBV10-1 and TRBJ2-1; TRBD2 is a possible D gene (6 bases). The clonotype comes from a man between 65 and 80 years old with acute or convalescent COVID-19. Sequenced sample: peripheral blood. The CDR3 here is CARGDSGPLHNEQFF. As DNA, the CDR3 is TGCGCCAGGGGGGATAGCGGTCCCCTACACAATGAGCAGTTCTTC.